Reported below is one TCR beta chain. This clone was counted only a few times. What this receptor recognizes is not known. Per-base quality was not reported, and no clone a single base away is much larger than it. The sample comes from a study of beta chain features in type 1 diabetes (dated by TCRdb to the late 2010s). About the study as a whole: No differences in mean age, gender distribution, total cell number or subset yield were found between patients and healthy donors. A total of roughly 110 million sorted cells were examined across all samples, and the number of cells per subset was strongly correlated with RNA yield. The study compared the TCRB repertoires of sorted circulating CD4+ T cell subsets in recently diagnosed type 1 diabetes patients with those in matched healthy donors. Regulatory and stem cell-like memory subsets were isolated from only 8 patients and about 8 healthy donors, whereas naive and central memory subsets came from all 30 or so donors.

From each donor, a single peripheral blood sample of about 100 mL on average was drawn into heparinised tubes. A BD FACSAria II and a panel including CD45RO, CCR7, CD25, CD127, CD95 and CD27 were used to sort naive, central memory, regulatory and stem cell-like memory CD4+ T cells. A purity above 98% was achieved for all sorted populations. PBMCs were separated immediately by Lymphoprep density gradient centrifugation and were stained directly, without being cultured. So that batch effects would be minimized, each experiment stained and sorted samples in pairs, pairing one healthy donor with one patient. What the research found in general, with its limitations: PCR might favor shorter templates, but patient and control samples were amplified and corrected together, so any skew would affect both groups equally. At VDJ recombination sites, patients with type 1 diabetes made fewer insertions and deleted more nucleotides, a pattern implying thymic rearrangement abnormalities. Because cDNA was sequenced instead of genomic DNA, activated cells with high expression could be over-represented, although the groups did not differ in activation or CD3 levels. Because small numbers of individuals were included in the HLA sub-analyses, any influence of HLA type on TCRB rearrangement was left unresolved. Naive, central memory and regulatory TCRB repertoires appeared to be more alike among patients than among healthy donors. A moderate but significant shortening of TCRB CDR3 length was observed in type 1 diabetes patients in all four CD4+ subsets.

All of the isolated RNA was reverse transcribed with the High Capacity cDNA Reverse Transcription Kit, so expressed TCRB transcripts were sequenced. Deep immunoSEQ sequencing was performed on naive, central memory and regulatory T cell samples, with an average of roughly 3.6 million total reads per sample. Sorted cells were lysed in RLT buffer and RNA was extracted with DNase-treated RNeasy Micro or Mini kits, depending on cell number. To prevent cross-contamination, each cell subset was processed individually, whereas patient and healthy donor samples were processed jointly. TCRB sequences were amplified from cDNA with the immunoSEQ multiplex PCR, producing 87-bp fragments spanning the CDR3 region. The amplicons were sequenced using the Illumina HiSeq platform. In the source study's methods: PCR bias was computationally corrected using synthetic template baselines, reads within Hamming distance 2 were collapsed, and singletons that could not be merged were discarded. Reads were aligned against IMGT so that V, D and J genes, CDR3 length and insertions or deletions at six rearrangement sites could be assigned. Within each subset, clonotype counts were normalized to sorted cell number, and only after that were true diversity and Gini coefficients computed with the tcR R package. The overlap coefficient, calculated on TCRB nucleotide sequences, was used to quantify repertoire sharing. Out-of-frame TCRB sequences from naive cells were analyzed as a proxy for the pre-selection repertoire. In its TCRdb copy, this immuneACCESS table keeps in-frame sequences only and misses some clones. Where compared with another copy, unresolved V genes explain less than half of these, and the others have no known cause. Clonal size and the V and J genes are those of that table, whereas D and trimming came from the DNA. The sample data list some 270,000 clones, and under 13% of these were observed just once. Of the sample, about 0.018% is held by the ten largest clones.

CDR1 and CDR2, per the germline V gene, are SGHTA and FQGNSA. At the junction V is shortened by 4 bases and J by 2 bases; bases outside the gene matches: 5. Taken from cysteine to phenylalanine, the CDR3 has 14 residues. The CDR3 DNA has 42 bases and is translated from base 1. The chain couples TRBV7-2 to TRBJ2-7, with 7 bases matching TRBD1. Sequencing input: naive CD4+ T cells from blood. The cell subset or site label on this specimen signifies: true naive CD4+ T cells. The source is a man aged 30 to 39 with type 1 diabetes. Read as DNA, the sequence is TGTGCCAGCAGCTCACCGGGACAGCCCTACGAGCAGTACTTC. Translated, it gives CASSSPGQPYEQYF.